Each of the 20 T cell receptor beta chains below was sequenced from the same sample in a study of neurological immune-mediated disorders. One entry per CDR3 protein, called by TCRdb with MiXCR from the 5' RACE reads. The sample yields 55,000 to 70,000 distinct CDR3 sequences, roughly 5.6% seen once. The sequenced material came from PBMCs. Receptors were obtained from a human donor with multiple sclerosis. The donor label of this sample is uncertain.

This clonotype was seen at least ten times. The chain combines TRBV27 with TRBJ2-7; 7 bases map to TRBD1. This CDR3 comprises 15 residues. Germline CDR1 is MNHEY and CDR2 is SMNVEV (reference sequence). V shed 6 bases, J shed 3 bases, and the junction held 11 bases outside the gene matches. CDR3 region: CASSLTGRDSYEQYF. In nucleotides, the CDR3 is TGTGCCAGCAGCCTAACCGGTCGGGACAGCTACGAGCAGTACTTC.

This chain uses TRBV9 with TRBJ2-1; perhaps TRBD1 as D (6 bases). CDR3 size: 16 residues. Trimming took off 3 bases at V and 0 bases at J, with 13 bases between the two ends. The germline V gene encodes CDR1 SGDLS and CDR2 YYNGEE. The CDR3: CASSAQQGFSYNEQFF. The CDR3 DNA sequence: TGTGCCAGCAGCGCACAACAGGGCTTCTCCTACAATGAGCAGTTCTTC.

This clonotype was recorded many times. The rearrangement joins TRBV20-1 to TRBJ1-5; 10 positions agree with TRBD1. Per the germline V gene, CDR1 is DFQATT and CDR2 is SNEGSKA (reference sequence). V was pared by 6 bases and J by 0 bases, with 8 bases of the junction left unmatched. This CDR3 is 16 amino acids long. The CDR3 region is CSATRTGGVSNQPQHF. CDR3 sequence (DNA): TGCAGTGCCACCCGGACAGGGGGGGTTAGCAATCAGCCCCAGCATTTT.

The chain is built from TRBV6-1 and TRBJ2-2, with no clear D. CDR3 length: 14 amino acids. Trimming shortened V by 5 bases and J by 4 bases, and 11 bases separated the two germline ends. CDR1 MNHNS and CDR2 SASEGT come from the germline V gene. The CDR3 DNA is TGTGCCAGCAGTATCCAGGTCCTCACCGGGGAGCTGTTTTTT. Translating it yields CASSIQVLTGELFF.

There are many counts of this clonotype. CDR3 sequence (DNA): TGTGCCACCAGTGATACGAGCGGAGTCACAGATACGCAGTATTTT. The encoded protein is CATSDTSGVTDTQYF. The chain carries TRBV24-1 and TRBJ2-3; tentatively, D is TRBD2 (5 bases). V gave up 3 bases and J gave up 2 bases, with 11 bases separating them. The germline V gene encodes CDR1 KGHDR and CDR2 SFDVKD. The CDR3 contains 15 residues.

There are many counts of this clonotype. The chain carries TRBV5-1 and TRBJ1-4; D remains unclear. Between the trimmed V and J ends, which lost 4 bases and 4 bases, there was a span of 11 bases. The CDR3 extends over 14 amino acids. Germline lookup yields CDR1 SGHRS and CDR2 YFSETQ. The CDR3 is CASSREALNEKLFF. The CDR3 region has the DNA TGCGCCAGCAGCAGGGAGGCGCTTAATGAAAAACTGTTTTTT.

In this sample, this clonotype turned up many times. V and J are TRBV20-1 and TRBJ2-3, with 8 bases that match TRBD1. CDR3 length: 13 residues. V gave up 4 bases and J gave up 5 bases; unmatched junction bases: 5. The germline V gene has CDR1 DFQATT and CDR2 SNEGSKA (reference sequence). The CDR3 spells CSATQGGGDTQYF. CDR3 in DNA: TGCAGTGCTACACAGGGGGGAGGAGATACGCAGTATTTT.

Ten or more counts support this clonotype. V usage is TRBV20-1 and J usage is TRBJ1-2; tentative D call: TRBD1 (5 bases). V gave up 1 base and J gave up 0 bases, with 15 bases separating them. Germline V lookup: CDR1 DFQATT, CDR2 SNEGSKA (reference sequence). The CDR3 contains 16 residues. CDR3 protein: CSARVPQGLSNYGYTF. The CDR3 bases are TGCAGTGCTAGAGTTCCGCAGGGACTGTCTAACTATGGCTACACCTTC.

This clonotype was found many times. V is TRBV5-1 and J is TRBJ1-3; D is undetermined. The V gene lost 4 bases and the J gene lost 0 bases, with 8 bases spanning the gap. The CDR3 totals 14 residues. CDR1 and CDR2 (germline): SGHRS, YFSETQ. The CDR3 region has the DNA TGCGCCAGCAGCCAGACATTCTCTGGAAACACCATATATTTT. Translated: CASSQTFSGNTIYF.

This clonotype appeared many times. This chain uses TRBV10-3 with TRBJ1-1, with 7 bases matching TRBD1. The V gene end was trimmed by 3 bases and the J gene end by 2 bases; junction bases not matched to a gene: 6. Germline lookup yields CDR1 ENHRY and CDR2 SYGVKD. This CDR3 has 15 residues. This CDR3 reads CAISDPGTVNTEAFF. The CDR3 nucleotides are TGTGCCATCAGTGATCCCGGGACAGTTAACACTGAAGCTTTCTTT.

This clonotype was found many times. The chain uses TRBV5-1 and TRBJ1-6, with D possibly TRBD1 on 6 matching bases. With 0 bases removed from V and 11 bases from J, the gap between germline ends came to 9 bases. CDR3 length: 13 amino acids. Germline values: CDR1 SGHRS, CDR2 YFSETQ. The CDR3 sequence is CASSLEQGTPLHF. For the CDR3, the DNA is TGCGCCAGCAGCTTGGAACAGGGTACACCCCTCCACTTT. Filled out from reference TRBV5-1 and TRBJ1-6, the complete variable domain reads KAGVTQTPRYLIKTRGQQVTLSCSPISGHRSVSWYQQTPGQGLQFLFEYFSETQRNKGNFPGRFSGRQFSNSRSEMNVSTLELGDSALYLCASSLEQGTPLHFGNGTRLTVT.

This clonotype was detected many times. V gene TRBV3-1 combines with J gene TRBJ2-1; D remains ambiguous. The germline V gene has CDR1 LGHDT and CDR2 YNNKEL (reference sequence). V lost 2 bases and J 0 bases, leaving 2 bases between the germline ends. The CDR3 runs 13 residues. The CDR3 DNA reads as TGTGCCAGCAGCCAACGCTCCTACAATGAGCAGTTCTTC. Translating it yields CASSQRSYNEQFF.

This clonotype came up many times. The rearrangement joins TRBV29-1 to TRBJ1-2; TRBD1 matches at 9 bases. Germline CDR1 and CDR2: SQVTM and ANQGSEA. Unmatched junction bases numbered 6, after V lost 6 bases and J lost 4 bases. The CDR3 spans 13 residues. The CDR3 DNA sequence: TGCAGCGTGGGACAGGGCTGGGGCTATGGCTACACCTTC. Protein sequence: CSVGQGWGYGYTF. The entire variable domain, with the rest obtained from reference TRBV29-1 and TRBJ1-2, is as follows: SAVISQKPSRDICQRGTSLTIQCQVDSQVTMMFWYRQQPGQSLTLIATANQGSEATYESGFVIDKFPISRPNLTFSTLTVSNMSPEDSSIYLCSVGQGWGYGYTFGSGTRLTVV.

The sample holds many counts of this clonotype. This CDR3 reads CASSLTQDQPQHF. CDR3 bases: TGTGCCAGCAGCTTGACACAGGATCAGCCCCAGCATTTT. The gene calls are TRBV5-6 and TRBJ1-5, with D tentatively TRBD1 (5 bases). V shed 1 base and J shed 5 bases, with 7 bases lying between them. In germline, CDR1 is SGHDT, CDR2 YYEEEE. The CDR3 length is 13 residues. Using reference TRBV5-6 and TRBJ1-5 for the parts outside the CDR3, the full variable domain is DAGVTQSPTHLIKTRGQQVTLRCSPKSGHDTVSWYQQALGQGPQFIFQYYEEEERQRGNFPDRFSGHQFPNYSSELNVNALLLGDSALYLCASSLTQDQPQHFGDGTRLSIL.

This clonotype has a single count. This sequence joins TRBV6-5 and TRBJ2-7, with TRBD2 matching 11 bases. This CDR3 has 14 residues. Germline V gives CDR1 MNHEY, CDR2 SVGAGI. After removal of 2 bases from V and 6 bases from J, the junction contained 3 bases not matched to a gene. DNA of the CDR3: TGTGCCAGCAGTTACAGGCTAGCGGGGGGCGAGCAGTACTTC. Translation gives CASSYRLAGGEQYF.

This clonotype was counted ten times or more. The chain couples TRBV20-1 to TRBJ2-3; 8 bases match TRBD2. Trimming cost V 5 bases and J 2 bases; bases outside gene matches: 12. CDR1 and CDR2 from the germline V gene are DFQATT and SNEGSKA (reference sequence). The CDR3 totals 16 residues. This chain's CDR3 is CSAGLVGGGSTDTQYF. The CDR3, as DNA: TGCAGTGCTGGCCTCGTCGGGGGGGGCTCCACAGATACGCAGTATTTT.

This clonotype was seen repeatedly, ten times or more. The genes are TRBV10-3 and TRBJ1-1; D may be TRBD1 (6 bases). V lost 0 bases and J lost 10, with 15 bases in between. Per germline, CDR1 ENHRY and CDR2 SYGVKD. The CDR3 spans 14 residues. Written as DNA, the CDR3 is TGTGCCATCAGTGAGTCGTGGGGGCAAAGTAGAGCTTTCTTT. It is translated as CAISESWGQSRAFF.

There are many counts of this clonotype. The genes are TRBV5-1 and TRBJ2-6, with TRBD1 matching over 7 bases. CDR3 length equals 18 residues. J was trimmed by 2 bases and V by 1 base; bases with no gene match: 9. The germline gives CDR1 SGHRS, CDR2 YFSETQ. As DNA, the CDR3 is TGCGCCAGCAGCTTGACATACAGGGGAAGGGCTGGGGCCAACGTCCTGACTTTC. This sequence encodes CASSLTYRGRAGANVLTF.

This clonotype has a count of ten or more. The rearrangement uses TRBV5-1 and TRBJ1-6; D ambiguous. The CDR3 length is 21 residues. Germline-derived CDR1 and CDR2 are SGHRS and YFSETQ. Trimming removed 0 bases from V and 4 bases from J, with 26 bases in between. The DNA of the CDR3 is TGCGCCAGCAGCTTGGACCCTAGGGTCATTACAGAGGGTGGATATAATTCACCCCTCCACTTT. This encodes CASSLDPRVITEGGYNSPLHF.

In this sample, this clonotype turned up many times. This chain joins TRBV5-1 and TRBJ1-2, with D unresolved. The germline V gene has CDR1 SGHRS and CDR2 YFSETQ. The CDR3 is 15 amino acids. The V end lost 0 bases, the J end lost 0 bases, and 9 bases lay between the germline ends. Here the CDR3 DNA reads TGCGCCAGCAGCTTGGCTGGGAGGGCTAACTATGGCTACACCTTC. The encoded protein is CASSLAGRANYGYTF.